This record covers a single T cell receptor (beta chain). Its antigen is undetermined. This specimen belongs to a study of beta chain features in type 1 diabetes. Study-level points and caveats: In every one of the four CD4+ subsets, TCRB CDR3s were moderately but significantly shorter in Type 1 diabetes patients.

Since all of the isolated RNA was reverse transcribed, expressed TCRB transcripts were what got sequenced. The protocol was immunoSEQ multiplex PCR, while the TCRdb copy is restricted to in-frame clones and leaves out a portion. The data show hundreds of thousands of clones, 11% to 15% seen once. CDR1 and CDR2 (germline): SGHAT, FQNNGV. V lost 1 base and J lost 9, with 16 bases in between. The CDR3 is 15 residues long. This receptor was identified in a man between 18 and 35 years old with type 1 diabetes. The sequenced sample was naive CD4+ T cells from blood. The V and J genes are TRBV11-2 and TRBJ2-1; no clear D. CDR3 loop: CASSLVAASVREQFF. For the CDR3, the DNA is TGTGCCAGCAGCTTAGTGGCAGCTTCCGTTCGTGAGCAGTTCTTC.